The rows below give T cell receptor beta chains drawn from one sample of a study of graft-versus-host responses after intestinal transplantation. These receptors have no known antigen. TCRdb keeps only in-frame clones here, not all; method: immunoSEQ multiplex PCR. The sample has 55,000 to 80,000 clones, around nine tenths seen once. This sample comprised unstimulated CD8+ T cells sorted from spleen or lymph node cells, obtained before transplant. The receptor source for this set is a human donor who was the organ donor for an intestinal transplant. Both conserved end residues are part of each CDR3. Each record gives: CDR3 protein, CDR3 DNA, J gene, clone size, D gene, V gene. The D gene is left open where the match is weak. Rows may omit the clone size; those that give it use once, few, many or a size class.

CDR3: CASSSGLAGVLNEQFF
DNA: TGTGCCAGCAGCTCCGGACTGGCGGGAGTTTTAAATGAGCAGTTCTTC
J: TRBJ2-1
size: NA
D: TRBD2
V: TRBV11-2

CDR3: CASSKSGHSTDTQYF
DNA: TGTGCCAGCAGCAAATCGGGACATAGCACAGATACGCAGTATTTT
J: TRBJ2-3
size: NA
D: NA
V: TRBV21-1

CDR3: CAWTPEALFGGYTF
DNA: TGTGCCTGGACCCCCGAGGCCCTTTTCGGCGGCTACACCTTC
J: TRBJ1-2
size: NA
D: NA
V: TRBV30

CDR3: CASTLQGANQPQHF
DNA: TGTGCCAGTACCCTTCAGGGGGCGAATCAGCCCCAGCATTTT
J: TRBJ1-5
size: once
D: TRBD1
V: TRBV28

CDR3: CATQTRTGDKDTQYF
DNA: TGTGCCACCCAAACCCGGACAGGGGACAAGGATACGCAGTATTTT
J: TRBJ2-3
size: NA
D: TRBD1
V: TRBV2

CDR3: CASSIGDREDQPQHF
DNA: TGTGCCAGTAGTATCGGAGACAGGGAAGATCAGCCCCAGCATTTT
J: TRBJ1-5
size: NA
D: TRBD1
V: TRBV19

CDR3: CASSERDRGYNEQFF
DNA: TGTGCCAGCAGTGAAAGGGACAGGGGGTACAATGAGCAGTTCTTC
J: TRBJ2-1
size: NA
D: TRBD1
V: TRBV2

CDR3: CASSIGQNNEQFF
DNA: TGTGCCAGTAGTATAGGACAGAACAATGAGCAGTTCTTC
J: TRBJ2-1
size: NA
D: NA
V: TRBV19

CDR3: CASSGRLAGGPREQYF
DNA: TGTGCCAGCAGTGGTCGACTAGCGGGAGGGCCAAGGGAGCAGTACTTC
J: TRBJ2-7
size: NA
D: TRBD2
V: TRBV6-1

CDR3: CASSVGQGPSDEQFF
DNA: TGTGCCAGTAGTGTGGGACAGGGGCCTTCCGATGAGCAGTTCTTC
J: TRBJ2-1
size: NA
D: TRBD1
V: TRBV19

CDR3: CAISRGQGGYNEQFF
DNA: TGTGCCATCAGTCGGGGACAGGGGGGGTACAATGAGCAGTTCTTC
J: TRBJ2-1
size: NA
D: TRBD1
V: TRBV10-3

CDR3: CASSDPRQGAGDTQYF
DNA: TGTGCCAGCAGTGACCCGAGACAGGGGGCAGGGGATACGCAGTATTTT
J: TRBJ2-3
size: NA
D: TRBD1
V: TRBV25-1

CDR3: CASSEASGKEQYF
DNA: TGTGCCAGCAGTGAGGCTAGCGGAAAAGAGCAGTACTTC
J: TRBJ2-7
size: once
D: TRBD2
V: TRBV25-1

CDR3: CASSIQDSNYNEQFF
DNA: TGTGCCAGTAGTATCCAGGACAGCAACTACAATGAGCAGTTCTTC
J: TRBJ2-1
size: NA
D: NA
V: TRBV19

CDR3: CASSPNRGFGEKLFF
DNA: TGTGCCAGCAGTCCAAACAGGGGGTTTGGAGAAAAACTGTTTTTT
J: TRBJ1-4
size: NA
D: TRBD1
V: TRBV28

CDR3: CASSIPGLANEQYF
DNA: TGTGCCAGCAGCATCCCGGGACTAGCCAACGAGCAGTACTTC
J: TRBJ2-7
size: NA
D: TRBD2
V: TRBV7-2

CDR3: CASSLSATGGAGDGYTF
DNA: TGTGCCAGCAGTTTGTCGGCTACAGGGGGCGCGGGAGATGGCTACACCTTC
J: TRBJ1-2
size: NA
D: TRBD1
V: TRBV27

CDR3: CASTLHGTANEKLFF
DNA: TGTGCCAGTACCCTTCATGGGACAGCGAATGAAAAACTGTTTTTT
J: TRBJ1-4
size: NA
D: TRBD1
V: TRBV19

CDR3: CASSLSSSAPTDTQYF
DNA: TGTGCCAGCAGTTTATCTTCTAGCGCACCGACAGATACGCAGTATTTT
J: TRBJ2-3
size: NA
D: NA
V: TRBV27

CDR3: CASSYPGLGAFF
DNA: TGTGCCAGCAGTTATCCGGGACTCGGAGCTTTCTTT
J: TRBJ1-1
size: NA
D: NA
V: TRBV27

CDR3: CASSLLDYEQYF
DNA: TGTGCCAGCAGTTTATTGGACTACGAGCAGTACTTC
J: TRBJ2-7
size: NA
D: NA
V: TRBV28

CDR3: CASSHTGSYNSPLHF
DNA: TGCGCCAGCAGCCACACAGGGTCCTATAATTCACCCCTCCACTTT
J: TRBJ1-6
size: NA
D: NA
V: TRBV4-1

CDR3: CASSFRGDRGNTEAFF
DNA: TGTGCCAGCAGTTTTCGTGGCGACAGGGGAAATACTGAAGCTTTCTTT
J: TRBJ1-1
size: NA
D: TRBD1
V: TRBV13

CDR3: CASSLNTLAEYGYTF
DNA: TGCGCCAGCAGCCTTAACACCCTGGCGGAATATGGCTACACCTTC
J: TRBJ1-2
size: NA
D: NA
V: TRBV4-1

CDR3: CASSYSKRSLPGTQYF
DNA: TGTGCCAGCAGTTACTCTAAGAGGTCCCTGCCGGGGACCCAGTACTTC
J: TRBJ2-5
size: NA
D: NA
V: TRBV6-6

CDR3: CSVETPMGYTF
DNA: TGCAGCGTTGAGACTCCTATGGGCTACACCTTC
J: TRBJ1-2
size: NA
D: NA
V: TRBV29-1

CDR3: CASSGQDEQYF
DNA: TGTGCCAGCAGCGGACAGGACGAGCAGTACTTC
J: TRBJ2-7
size: NA
D: TRBD1
V: TRBV5-4

CDR3: CASSSLSGGETQYF
DNA: TGTGCCAGCAGCTCCCTTTCGGGGGGAGAGACCCAGTACTTC
J: TRBJ2-5
size: NA
D: TRBD2
V: TRBV11-1

CDR3: CASSLLIRDRGSPLHF
DNA: TGTGCCAGTAGTTTACTCATCCGGGACAGGGGTTCACCCCTCCACTTT
J: TRBJ1-6
size: NA
D: TRBD1
V: TRBV19

CDR3: CASSSESRDRLNEKLFF
DNA: TGTGCCAGCAGCTCGGAAAGCCGGGACAGACTTAATGAAAAACTGTTTTTT
J: TRBJ1-4
size: NA
D: TRBD1
V: TRBV7-3

CDR3: CASKSGAGANVLTF
DNA: TGTGCCAGCAAGTCAGGGGCTGGGGCCAACGTCCTGACTTTC
J: TRBJ2-6
size: NA
D: NA
V: TRBV9

CDR3: CASRTRTSGRGNTGELFF
DNA: TGTGCCAGTCGGACAAGGACTAGCGGGAGAGGGAACACCGGGGAGCTGTTTTTT
J: TRBJ2-2
size: NA
D: TRBD2
V: TRBV19

CDR3: CASPLSSGGYTF
DNA: TGTGCCAGCCCACTCTCGTCGGGGGGCTACACCTTC
J: TRBJ1-2
size: NA
D: NA
V: TRBV5-6

CDR3: CASSDSNPYNEQFF
DNA: TGTGCCAGCAGTGATTCTAACCCCTACAATGAGCAGTTCTTC
J: TRBJ2-1
size: NA
D: NA
V: TRBV2

CDR3: CASSNPTGGAQPQHF
DNA: TGTGCCAGTAGTAACCCGACAGGGGGCGCTCAGCCCCAGCATTTT
J: TRBJ1-5
size: NA
D: TRBD1
V: TRBV19

CDR3: CASRHGQGVGQPQHF
DNA: TGTGCCAGCAGACATGGACAGGGGGTAGGGCAGCCCCAGCATTTT
J: TRBJ1-5
size: NA
D: TRBD1
V: TRBV28

CDR3: CASSLYGTALSSNYGYTF
DNA: TGTGCCAGCAGCTTGTATGGGACAGCTTTGAGTTCCAACTATGGCTACACCTTC
J: TRBJ1-2
size: NA
D: TRBD1
V: TRBV7-9